A single sample is the source of the 5 T cell receptor beta chains below, sequenced in a study of CD8 T cells in ankylosing spondylitis. In TCRdb, the 5' RACE reads were re-called with MiXCR into one record per CDR3 protein. Of about 800,000 distinct CDR3 sequences in the sample, about 10% are singletons; the top ten hold 0.51%. Study-level findings and limits: One TCR beta motif, made up of 7 or 8 highly homologous variants, appeared characteristic of ankylosing spondylitis blood.

Their specific antigens are unknown. Sequencing was done on a sample of blood, either unsorted or a sorted T cell fraction (not recorded which). These receptors originate from a male donor with ankylosing spondylitis.

The chain employs TRBV2 and TRBJ2-7; D is undetermined. Germline values: CDR1 SNHLY, CDR2 FYNNEI. With 5 bases removed from V and 4 bases from J, the gap between germline ends came to 12 bases. CDR3 size: 13 residues. The CDR3: CASSLLMGYEQYF. CDR3 coding DNA: TGTGCCAGCAGTCTCCTTATGGGATACGAGCAGTACTTC.

The chain carries TRBV20-1 and TRBJ1-6, with a possible D match to TRBD1 (6 bases). Trimming cost V 8 bases and J 8 bases, with 16 bases left between them. From germline, CDR1 is DFQATT and CDR2 SNEGSKA (reference sequence). The CDR3 extends over 13 amino acids. The CDR3 loop reads CSTKGGDYSPLHF. Written as DNA, the CDR3 is TGCAGTACGAAGGGGGGGGATTATTCACCCCTCCACTTT.

The rearrangement joins TRBV24-1 to TRBJ2-3; tentatively, D is TRBD1 (5 bases). V was pared by 3 bases and J by 3 bases, with 12 bases between. Germline lookup yields CDR1 KGHDR and CDR2 SFDVKD. This CDR3 comprises 15 residues. Here the CDR3 reads CATSDQGTGTDTQYF. The CDR3 nucleotides read TGTGCCACCAGTGATCAAGGAACAGGAACAGATACGCAGTATTTT.

This chain connects TRBV9 to TRBJ1-6; 8 bases line up with TRBD1. The CDR3 is 14 residues long. Germline CDR1 reads SGDLS; CDR2 reads YYNGEE. J gave up 8 bases and V 2 bases, and 3 bases lay outside the gene matches. CDR3 DNA sequence: TGTGCCAGCAGCGTGGGACAGGTGGATTCACCCCTCCACTTT. Translated, it gives CASSVGQVDSPLHF.

The table lists this clonotype with a few counts. DNA for the CDR3: TGCAGTGCTAGCCCCGTTGCGTCCACAGATACGCAGTATTTT. Translated: CSASPVASTDTQYF. V is TRBV20-1 and J is TRBJ2-3; D remains ambiguous. V dropped 3 bases and J dropped 2 bases, with 12 bases sitting between them. The CDR3 runs 14 residues. In germline, CDR1 is DFQATT, CDR2 SNEGSKA (reference sequence).